The clone carrying this TCR beta chain was picked up many times. These data come from a study of CD8 T cells in ankylosing spondylitis. Losses at the gene ends were 4 bases for V and 3 bases for J; bases not matched to a gene: 10. The CDR3 loop spans 16 amino acids. Germline V gene data show CDR1 as SGHRS and CDR2 as YFSETQ. Via MiXCR, TCRdb re-called the 5' RACE reads, giving one row per CDR3 protein. The sample includes about 250,000 distinct CDR3 sequences, approximately 10% of them seen just once. The sequenced sample was blood, either unsorted or a sorted T cell fraction (not recorded which). The sequence came from a male donor with ankylosing spondylitis or in good health (not recorded which). V is TRBV5-1 and J is TRBJ2-7; 10 bases match TRBD2. The CDR3 is CASSGGTGLANYEQYF. The DNA of the CDR3 is TGCGCCAGCAGCGGGGGCACGGGACTAGCGAACTACGAGCAGTACTTC.